A selection of T cell receptor beta chains follows, all from one sample in a study of cytomegalovirus exposure and HLA in healthy donors. Some clones are missing from TCRdb's copy, which holds only in-frame ones; the method was immunoSEQ multiplex PCR. The data contain 100,000 to 150,000 clones, around 72% of them seen just once; the ten biggest clones take up around 4%. Sequencing used PBMCs. The receptor set was obtained from a man aged 25 to 45 in good health and CMV-seronegative. The conserved cysteine and the conserved F or W are not part of the CDR3 here. Clone size appears in some rows only: once, few, many, or a class for an expanded clone.

cdr3_aa clone_size j_call v_call
ASSSQGRSTEAF NA TRBJ1-1 TRBV5-5
ASQEDRGYEQY NA TRBJ2-7 TRBV10-3
ASSFMRTSGGGAKNIQY NA TRBJ2-4 TRBV5-1
ASSPRQNGDTIY NA TRBJ1-3 TRBV4-3
ASSEQGASGYT NA TRBJ1-2 TRBV2
ASSSRGRALGEQY NA NA TRBV5-4
ASSLLGLGNTEAF NA TRBJ1-1 TRBV28
ASSFYTDTQY NA TRBJ2-3 TRBV5-1
ASSLPSYEQY NA TRBJ2-7 TRBV28
ASYLQGGNTEAF NA TRBJ1-1 TRBV19
ATSGGVGTGGNEQF NA TRBJ2-1 TRBV15
ASRHFRDRAGEQY few TRBJ2-7 TRBV28
ASSLAFGTEAF NA TRBJ1-1 TRBV7-9
ASSPGTGYTGELF few TRBJ2-2 TRBV11-3
ASSELSFSSYEQY few TRBJ2-7 TRBV6-1
ASSLEAGEGLGEQF NA TRBJ2-1 TRBV28